Following are 21 T cell receptor beta chains from one sample sequenced in a study of tumor-infiltrating lymphocytes in primary liver carcinoma. Co-extracted RNA and DNA came from about 20-30 mg of unsorted bulk tissue. Making TCR beta cDNA involved around 500 ng total RNA and a constant-region primer. Each TCR beta library was derived from three nested multiplex PCR rounds that employed slightly modified ARM-PCR. Primers for the first two PCR rounds were TRBV1-TRBV30 forward primers and a C-beta reverse primer (approximately 9 cycles per round). TCRdb ran MiXCR on the multiplex PCR reads and lists one entry per CDR3 protein. The table has tens of thousands of distinct CDR3 sequences, 55% to 85% seen once. What was sequenced was liver tumor tissue from sampling region 1. Subset in this sample: tumor region T1, superior pole. Every receptor here comes from a man aged 35 to 55 with primary liver carcinoma and hepatitis B virus infection.

The sample holds many counts of this clonotype. The rearrangement links TRBV4-1 to TRBJ2-7, with 8 bases fitting TRBD2. CDR1 is MGHRA, CDR2 YSYEKL, per germline. This CDR3 has 15 amino acids. V shed 2 bases and J 7 bases; nucleotides not matched to a gene: 10. In DNA, the CDR3 is TGCGCCAGCAGCCAATTCAGCGGGAGTGCATGGGAGCAGTACTTC. It specifies CASSQFSGSAWEQYF.

A single count supports this clonotype. The chain combines TRBV12-3 or TRBV12-4 with TRBJ1-5; TRBD1 might be the D (5 bases). CDR3 size: 17 residues. V lost 5 bases to trimming and J lost 2 bases, with 19 bases between them. CDR3 loop: CASSEATGLAGNQPQHF. The CDR3 nucleotides read TGTGCCAGCAGTGAGGCAACAGGCCTGGCGGGCAATCAGCCCCAGCATTTT.

This clonotype was seen ten or more times. J is TRBJ1-2 and V is TRBV6-5; D gene unclear. Trimming took 3 bases from V and 2 from J, leaving 13 bases between them. The CDR3 contains 15 residues. From germline, CDR1 is MNHEY and CDR2 SVGAGI. The CDR3 coding sequence is TGTGCCAGCAGTTATTCACCACTTTCCAACTATGGCTACACCTTC. It yields the protein CASSYSPLSNYGYTF.

About this clonotype: One end of the junction varies from germline; a read error may be responsible. The chain joins TRBV11-2 to TRBJ2-3; TRBD1 agrees at 7 bases. This CDR3 has 17 amino acids. The germline CDR1 and CDR2 sequences are SGHAT and FQNNGV. The CDR3 spells CANSLDLVTGTSDTQYF. The DNA for the CDR3 is TGTGCCAACAGCTTAGATCTTGTGACAGGGACAAGCGATACGCAGTATTTT.

This clonotype was recorded a few times. This may be a read error: a much more frequent sequence differs by one nucleotide. The V call is TRBV7-9, the J call TRBJ1-3; D gene unclear. Per the germline V gene, CDR1 is SEHNR and CDR2 is FQNEAQ (reference sequence). The CDR3 is 14 amino acids. CDR3 loop: CANSPPSSGNTIYF. CDR3 coding DNA: TGTGCCAACAGCCCGCCCAGCTCTGGAAACACCATATATTTT.

This clonotype was seen repeatedly, ten times or more. The rearrangement joins TRBV5-1 to TRBJ2-7; the D gene is possibly TRBD2 (7 bases). Trimming pared 1 base from V and 7 bases from J, leaving 15 bases between. From germline, CDR1 is SGHRS and CDR2 YFSETQ. There are 14 residues in the CDR3. CDR3 coding DNA: TGCGCCAGCAGCTTGACGGGGGGCTCTGGGGAGCAGTACTTC. This encodes CASSLTGGSGEQYF.

V is TRBV12-3 or TRBV12-4 and J is TRBJ2-5, with 7 bases lining up with TRBD1. The CDR3 totals 14 residues. The CDR3, as DNA: TGTGTCAACAGTTTCCGGGACAGACAAGAGACCCAGTACTTC. It is translated as CVNSFRDRQETQYF.

The gene calls are TRBV6-1 and TRBJ2-1; 7 nucleotides line up with TRBD2. CDR3 length equals 17 residues. Germline lookup yields CDR1 MNHNS and CDR2 SASEGT. The trim removed 4 bases at V and 10 bases at J, leaving 19 bases unmatched. CDR3 coding DNA: TGTGCCAGCAGTGGGGGGTCGAGGGCGGGAGATGTGAACGAGCAGTTCTTC. Protein product: CASSGGSRAGDVNEQFF.

This clonotype was counted a single time. The rearrangement uses TRBV28 and TRBJ1-1, with D possibly matching TRBD1 (6 bases). Trimming stripped 6 bases from V and 7 bases from J, with 21 bases between. CDR3 length equals 15 residues. Per the germline V gene, CDR1 is MDHEN and CDR2 is SYDVKM. The CDR3 nucleotides are TGTGCCAGCAGCAGCGGAGGGGCGAGGGGGGTTGAAGCTTTCTTT. The encoded protein is CASSSGGARGVEAFF.

The sample holds many counts of this clonotype. CDR3 DNA: TGTGCCAGCAGCTTAGGTCGACAGGAGAATAATTCACCCCTCCACTTT. Translation: CASSLGRQENNSPLHF. This chain uses TRBV7-8 with TRBJ1-6, with D possibly matching TRBD1 (6 bases). Germline assignment: CDR1 SGHVS and CDR2 FQNEAQ. Trimming stripped 1 base from V and 5 bases from J, with 12 bases between. This CDR3 region has 16 residues.

About this clonotype: One base away lies a much larger clone, so this may be a sequencing read error. The chain couples TRBV5-1 to TRBJ2-2; 7 bases line up with TRBD2. There are 15 residues in the CDR3. Germline lookup yields CDR1 SGHRS and CDR2 YFSETQ. The ends lost 3 bases at V and 6 bases at J; junction bases unmatched: 8. The CDR3 spells CASSWGLTGAGELFF. CDR3 coding DNA: TGCGCCAGCAGCTGGGGACTAACGGGAGCCGGGGAGCTGTTTTTT.

With regard to this clonotype: The junction departs from germline at one end; a sequencing error may be responsible. The V gene is TRBV11-2, the J gene TRBJ2-1; TRBD2 matches at 9 bases. This CDR3 has 18 amino acids. Germline-derived CDR1 and CDR2 are SGHAT and FQNNGV. The CDR3 DNA sequence: TGTGACAGCAGCCTCGGGGCGGGAGGGCCCGGGAATTCCAATGAGCAGTTCTTC. This sequence encodes CDSSLGAGGPGNSNEQFF.

This clonotype was observed many times. V gene TRBV5-5 combines with J gene TRBJ2-2; 14 bases are shared with TRBD2. Per the germline V gene, CDR1 is SGHKS and CDR2 is YYEKEE (reference sequence). The CDR3 has 19 amino acids. The ends lost 4 bases at V and 6 bases at J; junction bases unmatched: 14. The CDR3 DNA reads as TGTGCCAGCAGCCGACTTGCCGGGACTAGCGGGAGATGGTCCGGGGAGCTGTTTTTT. It translates to CASSRLAGTSGRWSGELFF.

About this clonotype itself: It may be a read error: a sequence one base away is much more abundant. V is TRBV5-4 and J is TRBJ2-5; D may match TRBD1 or TRBD2 (5 bases each). The CDR3 is 14 residues long. CDR1 SGHNT and CDR2 YYREEE come from the germline V gene (reference sequence). The CDR3, as DNA: TGTGCCAGCAGCTTGGACCGGGGCGGGTGGACCCACTACTTC. Amino acids: CASSLDRGGWTHYF.

On this clonotype: One junction end does not reproduce the germline sequence, and a read error may be involved. The V and J genes are TRBV11-2 and TRBJ2-7; 9 nucleotides line up with TRBD2. Per germline, CDR1 SGHAT and CDR2 FQNNGV. This CDR3 is 18 amino acids long. This CDR3 is CASCLSVGLARGGYEQYF. DNA of the CDR3: TGTGCCAGCTGCTTATCCGTTGGACTAGCGAGAGGGGGGTACGAACAGTACTTC.

With regard to this clonotype: A junction boundary mismatches the germline segment, possibly from a read error. The chain links TRBV6-5 to TRBJ2-3; D unclear. The CDR3 runs 13 residues. Looked up from germline, CDR1 is MNHEY and CDR2 is SVGAGI. CDR3 protein: CVSSTQAPDAQYF. DNA for the CDR3: TGTGTCAGCAGTACCCAGGCTCCAGATGCGCAGTATTTT.

As concerns this clonotype: This CDR3 fails to terminate in the conserved phenylalanine or tryptophan, so it likely reflects a read error. The DNA is omitted, as the CDR3 cannot be located on it reliably, and the CDR3 follows TCRdb's listing. This chain uses TRBV5-6 with TRBJ1-1. The CDR3 is 15 amino acids long, termini counted. CDR1 and CDR2 (germline): SGHDT, YYEEEE. CDR3 sequence: CASSGGDGMNTEASY.

This clonotype was recorded only once. One end of the junction is discordant with germline, which a read error may explain. The chain uses TRBV6-5 and TRBJ1-2; D possibly corresponds to TRBD1 (6 bases). The CDR3 contains 15 residues. Germline V gene lookup returns CDR1 MNHEY and CDR2 SVGAGI. DNA of the CDR3: TGTGCCAGCAGACCCTCCCGGGACATAGATTATGACTACACCTTC. Amino acids: CASRPSRDIDYDYTF.

This clonotype was detected many times. This chain links TRBV16 with TRBJ2-1; TRBD2 matches 9 bases. Germline CDR1 reads KGHSY; CDR2 reads FQNENV. J was trimmed by 8 bases and V by 2 bases; bases with no gene match: 7. The CDR3 loop spans 15 amino acids. This chain's CDR3 is CASSQVAGEVDEQFF. The CDR3, as DNA: TGTGCCAGCAGCCAAGTAGCGGGAGAGGTAGATGAGCAGTTCTTC.

The chain links TRBV6-1 to TRBJ2-1; possible D gene TRBD2, 6 bases. CDR1 is MNHNS, CDR2 SASEGT, per germline. This CDR3 region has 15 residues. Trimming removed 7 bases from V and 4 bases from J, with 17 bases in between. The CDR3 nucleotides read TGTGCCAGCATTGCACAAGCGGGCCTGTACAATGAGCAGTTCTTC. Residues: CASIAQAGLYNEQFF.

This clonotype has a single count. The junction shows a germline mismatch at one end, possibly a read error. The V and J genes are TRBV2 and TRBJ2-2; tentatively, D is TRBD1 (6 bases). Germline loops: CDR1 SNHLY, CDR2 FYNNEI. CDR3 size: 17 residues. Here the CDR3 DNA reads TGTGCCAGCAATGAAGCAGGGGTCCGATCTGGCACCGGGGAGCTGTTGTTT. Translation gives CASNEAGVRSGTGELLF.